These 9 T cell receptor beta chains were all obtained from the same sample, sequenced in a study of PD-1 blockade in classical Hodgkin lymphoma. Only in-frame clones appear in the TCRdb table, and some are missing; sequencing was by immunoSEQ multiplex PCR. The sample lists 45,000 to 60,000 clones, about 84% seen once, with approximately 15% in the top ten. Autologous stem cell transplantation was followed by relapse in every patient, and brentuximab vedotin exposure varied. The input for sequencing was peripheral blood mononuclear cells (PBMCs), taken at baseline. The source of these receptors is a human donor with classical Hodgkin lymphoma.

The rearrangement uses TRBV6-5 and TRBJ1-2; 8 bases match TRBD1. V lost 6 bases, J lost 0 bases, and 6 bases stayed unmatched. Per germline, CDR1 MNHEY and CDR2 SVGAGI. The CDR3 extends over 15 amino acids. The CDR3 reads CASSRTGTTNYGYTF. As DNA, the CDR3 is TGTGCCAGCAGCCGGACAGGGACTACTAACTATGGCTACACCTTC.

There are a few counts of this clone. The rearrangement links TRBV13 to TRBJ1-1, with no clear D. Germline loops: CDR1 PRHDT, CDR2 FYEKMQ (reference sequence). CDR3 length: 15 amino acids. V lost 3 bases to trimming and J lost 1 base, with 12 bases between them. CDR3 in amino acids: CASSFRAGSNTEAFF. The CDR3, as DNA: TGTGCCAGCAGCTTTAGGGCCGGGTCGAACACTGAAGCTTTCTTT. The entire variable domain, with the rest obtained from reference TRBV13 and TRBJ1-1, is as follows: AAGVIQSPRHLIKEKRETATLKCYPIPRHDTVYWYQQGPGQDPQFLISFYEKMQSDKGSIPDRFSAQQFSDYHSELNMSSLELGDSALYFCASSFRAGSNTEAFFGQGTRLTVV.

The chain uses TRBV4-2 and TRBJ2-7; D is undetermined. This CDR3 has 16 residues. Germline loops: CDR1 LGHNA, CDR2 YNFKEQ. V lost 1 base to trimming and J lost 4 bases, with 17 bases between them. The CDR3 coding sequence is TGTGCCAGCAGCCAAGCTACTAACCCCCTTGGTTACGAGCAGTACTTC. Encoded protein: CASSQATNPLGYEQYF.

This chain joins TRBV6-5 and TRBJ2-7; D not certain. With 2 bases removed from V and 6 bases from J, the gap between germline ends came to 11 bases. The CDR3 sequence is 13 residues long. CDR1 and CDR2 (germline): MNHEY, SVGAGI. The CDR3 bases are TGTGCCAGCAGTTACGCGGTTTCGTCCGAGCAGTACTTC. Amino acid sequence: CASSYAVSSEQYF.

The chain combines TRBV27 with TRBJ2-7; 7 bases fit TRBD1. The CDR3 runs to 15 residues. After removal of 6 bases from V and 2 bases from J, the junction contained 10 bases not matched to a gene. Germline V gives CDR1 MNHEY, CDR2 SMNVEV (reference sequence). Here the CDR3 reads CASSTRTGSAYEQYF. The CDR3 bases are TGTGCCAGCAGCACTCGGACAGGCTCTGCCTACGAGCAGTACTTC.

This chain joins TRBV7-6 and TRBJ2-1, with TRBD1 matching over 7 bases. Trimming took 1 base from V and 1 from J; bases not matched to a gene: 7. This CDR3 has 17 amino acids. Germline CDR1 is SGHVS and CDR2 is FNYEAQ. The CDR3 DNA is TGTGCCAGCAGCTTAGAACTCGGGACAGAATCCTACAATGAGCAGTTCTTC. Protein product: CASSLELGTESYNEQFF.

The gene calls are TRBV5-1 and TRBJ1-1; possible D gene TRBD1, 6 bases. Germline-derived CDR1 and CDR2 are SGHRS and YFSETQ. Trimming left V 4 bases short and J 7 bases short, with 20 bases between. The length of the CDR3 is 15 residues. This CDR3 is CASSANRAGEGEAFF. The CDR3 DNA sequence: TGCGCCAGCAGCGCAAACAGGGCCGGGGAAGGTGAAGCTTTCTTT.

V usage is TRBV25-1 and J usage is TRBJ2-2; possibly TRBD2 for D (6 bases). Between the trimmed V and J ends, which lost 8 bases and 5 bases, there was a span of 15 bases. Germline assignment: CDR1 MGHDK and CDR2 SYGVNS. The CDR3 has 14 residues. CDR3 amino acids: CASAGGIRTGELFF. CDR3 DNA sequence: TGTGCCAGCGCCGGGGGAATCCGGACCGGGGAGCTGTTTTTT. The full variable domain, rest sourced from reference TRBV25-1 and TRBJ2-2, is EADIYQTPRYLVIGTGKKITLECSQTMGHDKMYWYQQDPGMELHLIHYSYGVNSTEKGDLSSESTVSRIRTEHFPLTLESARPSHTSQYLCASAGGIRTGELFFGEGSRLTVL.

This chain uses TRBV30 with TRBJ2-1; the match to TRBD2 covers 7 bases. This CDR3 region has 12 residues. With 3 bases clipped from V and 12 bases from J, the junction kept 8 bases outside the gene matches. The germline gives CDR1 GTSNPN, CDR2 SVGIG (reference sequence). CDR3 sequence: CAWRSAGVGQFF. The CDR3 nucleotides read TGTGCCTGGAGGTCGGCGGGAGTTGGGCAGTTCTTC.